The clone carrying this T cell receptor beta chain appeared many times. No antigen is known for it. There were TCR beta CDR3 regions amplified from RNA transcripts. HTBI primers were the set used in a first-round RT-PCR of the TCR CDR3. TCRdb redid the calling of the multiplex PCR reads with MiXCR, one entry per CDR3 protein. The sample records about 200,000 distinct CDR3 sequences, approximately 16% being singletons. The entry originates in a study of T cells in Graves' hyperthyroidism and ophthalmopathy. Study-level points and caveats: A 13 V-J signature model discriminated ophthalmopathy versus stable hyperthyroidism. Among thyroid clonotypes expanded above 0.001, most also appeared in blood. Before onset, by a median of around 6.4 months, the model predicted ophthalmopathy.

Patients aged 18 to 65 had newly diagnosed hyperthyroidism that had lasted under 2 months. Germline V gene lookup returns CDR1 MNHEY and CDR2 SMNVEV (reference sequence). CDR3 length: 13 residues. Trimming took off 5 bases at V and 6 bases at J, with 12 bases between the two ends. This chain links TRBV27 with TRBJ2-3; unclear D gene. Material for sequencing was blood. This receptor was taken from a woman between 45 and 60 years old with Graves' hyperthyroidism. The CDR3 nucleotides read TGTGCCAGCAGTCAGACGCAAAGGGATACGCAGTATTTT. This translates into CASSQTQRDTQYF.